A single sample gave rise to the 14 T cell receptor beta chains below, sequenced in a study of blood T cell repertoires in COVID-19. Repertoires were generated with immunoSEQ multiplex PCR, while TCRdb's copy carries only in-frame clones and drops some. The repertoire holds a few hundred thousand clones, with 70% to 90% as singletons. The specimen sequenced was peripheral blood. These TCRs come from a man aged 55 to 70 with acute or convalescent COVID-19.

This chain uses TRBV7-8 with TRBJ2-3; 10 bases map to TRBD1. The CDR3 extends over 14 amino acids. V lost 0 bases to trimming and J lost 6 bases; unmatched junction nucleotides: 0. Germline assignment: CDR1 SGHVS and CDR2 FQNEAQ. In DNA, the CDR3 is TGTGCCAGCAGCTTAGCGGGACAGGGGGATACGCAGTATTTT. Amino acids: CASSLAGQGDTQYF.

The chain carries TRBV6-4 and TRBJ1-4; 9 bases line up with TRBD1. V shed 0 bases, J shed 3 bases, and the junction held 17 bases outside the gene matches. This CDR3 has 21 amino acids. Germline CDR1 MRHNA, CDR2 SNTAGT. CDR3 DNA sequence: TGTGCCAGCAGTGACTCGGGTAGCGACAGGGGGTTTCGGGGCGCTAATGAAAAACTGTTTTTT. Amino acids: CASSDSGSDRGFRGANEKLFF.

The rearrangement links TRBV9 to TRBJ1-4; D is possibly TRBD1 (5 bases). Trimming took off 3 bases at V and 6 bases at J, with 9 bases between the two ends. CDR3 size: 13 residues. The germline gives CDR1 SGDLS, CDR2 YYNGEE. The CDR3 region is CASSGGRDEKLFF. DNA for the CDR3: TGTGCCAGCAGCGGGGGCAGGGATGAAAAACTGTTTTTT.

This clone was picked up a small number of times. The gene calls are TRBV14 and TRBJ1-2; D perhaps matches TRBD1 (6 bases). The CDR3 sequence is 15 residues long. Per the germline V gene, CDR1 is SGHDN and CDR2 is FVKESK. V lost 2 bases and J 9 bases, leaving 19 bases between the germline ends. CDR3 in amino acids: CASSQWGYRDESYTF. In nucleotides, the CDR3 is TGTGCCAGCAGCCAATGGGGATACAGGGATGAGAGCTACACCTTC.

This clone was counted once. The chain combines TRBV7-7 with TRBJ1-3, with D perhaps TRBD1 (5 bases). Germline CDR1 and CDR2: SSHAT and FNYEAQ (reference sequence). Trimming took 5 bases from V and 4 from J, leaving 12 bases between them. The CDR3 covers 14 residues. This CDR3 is CASSPGGVGNTIYF. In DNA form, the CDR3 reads TGTGCCAGCAGCCCCGGGGGGGTCGGAAACACCATATATTTT.

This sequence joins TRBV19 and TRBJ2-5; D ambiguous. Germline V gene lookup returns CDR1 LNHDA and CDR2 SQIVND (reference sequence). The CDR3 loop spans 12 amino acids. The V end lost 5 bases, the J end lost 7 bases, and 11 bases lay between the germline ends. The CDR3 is CASSSSPGTQYF. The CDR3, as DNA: TGTGCCAGTAGTTCCTCCCCCGGGACCCAGTACTTC.

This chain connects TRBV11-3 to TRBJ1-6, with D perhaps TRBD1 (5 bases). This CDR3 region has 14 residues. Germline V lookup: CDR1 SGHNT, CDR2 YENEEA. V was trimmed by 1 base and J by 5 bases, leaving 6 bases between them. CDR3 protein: CASSLAGNNSPLHF. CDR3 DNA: TGTGCCAGCAGCTTAGCAGGGAATAATTCACCCCTCCACTTT.

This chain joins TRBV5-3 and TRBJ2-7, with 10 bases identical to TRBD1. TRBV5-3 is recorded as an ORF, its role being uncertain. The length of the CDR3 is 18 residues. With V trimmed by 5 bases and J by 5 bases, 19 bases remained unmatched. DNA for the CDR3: TGTGCCAGAAGTTTTGTTGGGTCGGGCGGACAGGGGGACGACGAGCAGTACTTC. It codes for CARSFVGSGGQGDDEQYF.

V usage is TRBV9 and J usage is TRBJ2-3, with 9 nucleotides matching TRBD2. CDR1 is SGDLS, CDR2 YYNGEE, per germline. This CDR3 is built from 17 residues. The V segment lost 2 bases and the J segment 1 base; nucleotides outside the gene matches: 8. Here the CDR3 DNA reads TGTGCCAGCAGCGTTGGACTAGCGCCGAGTGGCACAGATACGCAGTATTTT. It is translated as CASSVGLAPSGTDTQYF.

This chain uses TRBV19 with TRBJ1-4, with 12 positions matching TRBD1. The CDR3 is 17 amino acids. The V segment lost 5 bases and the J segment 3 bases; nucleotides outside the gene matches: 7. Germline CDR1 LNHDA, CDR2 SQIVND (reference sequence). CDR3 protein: CASSPRDRGLSNEKLFF. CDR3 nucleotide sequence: TGTGCCAGTAGTCCTCGGGACAGGGGGCTGTCTAATGAAAAACTGTTTTTT.

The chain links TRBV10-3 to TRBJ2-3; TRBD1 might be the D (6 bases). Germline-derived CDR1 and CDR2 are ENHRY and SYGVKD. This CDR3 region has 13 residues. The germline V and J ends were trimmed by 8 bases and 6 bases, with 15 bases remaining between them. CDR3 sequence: CAISDRQGDTQYF. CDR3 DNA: TGTGCCATCTCCGACAGGCAAGGGGATACGCAGTATTTT.

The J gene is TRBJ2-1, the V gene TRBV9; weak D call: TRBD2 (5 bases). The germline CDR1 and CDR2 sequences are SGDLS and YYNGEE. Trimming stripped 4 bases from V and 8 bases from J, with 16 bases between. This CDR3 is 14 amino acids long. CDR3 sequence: CASSPRTGWDEQFF. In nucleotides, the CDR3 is TGTGCCAGCAGCCCCAGGACGGGATGGGATGAGCAGTTCTTC.

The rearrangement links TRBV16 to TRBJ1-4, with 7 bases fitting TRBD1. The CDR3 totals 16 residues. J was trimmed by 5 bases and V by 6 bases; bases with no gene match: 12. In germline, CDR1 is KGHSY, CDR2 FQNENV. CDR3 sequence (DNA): TGTGCCAGCAGTCATCAGACAGAGGGGGCAAATGAAAAACTGTTTTTT. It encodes CASSHQTEGANEKLFF.

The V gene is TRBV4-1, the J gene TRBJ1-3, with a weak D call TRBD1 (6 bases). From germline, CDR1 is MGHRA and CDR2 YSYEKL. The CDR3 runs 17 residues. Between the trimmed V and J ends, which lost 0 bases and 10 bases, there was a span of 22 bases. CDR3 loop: CASSQDSRQGPFKTIYF. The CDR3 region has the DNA TGCGCCAGCAGCCAAGATTCCCGGCAGGGGCCGTTTAAAACCATATATTTT.